Shown below are 32 T cell receptor beta chains from a single sample sequenced in a study of blood T cells in healthy people across ages. Using a J-beta primer mix together with a sample-barcoded 5' primer, a second PCR was run for roughly 7 to 12 cycles. TCRdb called the 5' RACE reads again in MiXCR, with one record for every CDR3 protein. This sample has 920,000 or so distinct CDR3 sequences, with over 35% found just once. The material sequenced was blood. The receptors come from a woman aged 60-70 years in good health.

The chain carries TRBV24-1 and TRBJ2-1, with 16 nucleotides matching TRBD2. With 5 bases clipped from V and 8 bases from J, the junction kept 5 bases outside the gene matches. The CDR3 covers 16 residues. Germline V CDR1 and CDR2: KGHDR, SFDVKD. This chain's CDR3 is CATSAPGLAGGYEQFF. In DNA, the CDR3 is TGTGCCACCAGTGCCCCGGGACTAGCGGGAGGGTATGAGCAGTTCTTC.

The genes are TRBV24-1 and TRBJ2-5; D perhaps matches TRBD2 (6 bases). V was cut by 6 bases and J by 4 bases, with 11 bases left in between. In germline, CDR1 is KGHDR, CDR2 SFDVKD. The CDR3 consists of 13 residues. The DNA of the CDR3 is TGTGCCACCAGTAGAGCGGGTGGAGAGACCCAGTACTTC. It translates to CATSRAGGETQYF.

This clonotype occurred a few times. V is TRBV10-3 and J is TRBJ2-7; the match to TRBD1 covers 10 bases. V shed 4 bases and J 5 bases; nucleotides not matched to a gene: 8. This CDR3 contains 15 residues. Germline assignment: CDR1 ENHRY and CDR2 SYGVKD. CDR3 sequence (DNA): TGTGCCATCAGTGTAGGGCGGGACAGGGGCCACGAGCAGTACTTC. As protein: CAISVGRDRGHEQYF.

The chain recombines TRBV29-1 with TRBJ2-4, with D uncertain. The end of the DNA fits TRBJ2-7 better, so the J call may be wrong. The CDR3 has 11 residues. Germline V CDR1 and CDR2: SQVTM, ANQGSEA. CDR3 residues: CSGAVSGEQYF. The CDR3, as DNA: TGCAGCGGTGCTGTTTCGGGCGAGCAGTACTTC.

The chain recombines TRBV7-9 with TRBJ1-1; D is perhaps TRBD1 (6 bases). The CDR3 consists of 14 residues. Deletions cut 4 bases from V and 0 bases from J, with 9 bases between. Germline loops: CDR1 SEHNR, CDR2 FQNEAQ (reference sequence). The DNA of the CDR3 is TGTGCCAGCAGCTCCCAGGGGCTGAACACTGAAGCTTTCTTT. It codes for CASSSQGLNTEAFF.

The table lists this clonotype with a few counts. The chain has TRBV7-9 and TRBJ2-7; D may correspond to TRBD1 or TRBD2 (6 bases each). The CDR3 runs 14 residues. Trimming removed 6 bases at V and 4 bases at J, with 16 bases between. The germline gives CDR1 SEHNR, CDR2 FQNEAQ (reference sequence). CDR3 DNA: TGTGCCAGCAGTCCCGAGACAGGACTATACGAGCAGTACTTC. It codes for CASSPETGLYEQYF.

This clonotype was observed a handful of times. This chain links TRBV5-1 with TRBJ2-7; 10 bases fit TRBD1. V shed 4 bases and J 3 bases; nucleotides not matched to a gene: 7. CDR3 length: 15 amino acids. Germline loops: CDR1 SGHRS, CDR2 YFSETQ. The CDR3 loop is CASSAQRTGGYEQYF. DNA of the CDR3: TGCGCCAGCAGCGCGCAGCGGACAGGGGGCTACGAGCAGTACTTC.

This clonotype was counted a few times. The V and J genes are TRBV4-2 and TRBJ2-7, with 14 nucleotides matching TRBD2. Germline V gene lookup returns CDR1 LGHNA and CDR2 YNFKEQ. With V trimmed by 4 bases and J by 2 bases, 16 bases remained unmatched. The CDR3 has 20 amino acids. The CDR3 bases are TGTGCCAGCAGCCTTCAAGCCCCCGGACTAGCGGGAGGAGCGGCCTACGAGCAGTACTTC. Translation: CASSLQAPGLAGGAAYEQYF.

The V call is TRBV6-6, the J call TRBJ2-2; D possibly corresponds to TRBD2 (6 bases). The CDR3 has 15 amino acids. The V end was cut by 5 bases, the J end by 0 bases, with 10 bases between. Germline-derived CDR1 and CDR2 are MNHNY and SVGAGI (reference sequence). The CDR3 loop is CASSLASANTGELFF. CDR3 nucleotides: TGTGCCAGCAGTCTAGCGAGCGCGAACACCGGGGAGCTGTTTTTT.

CDR3: CASSNRDRVNQPQHF. Here the CDR3 DNA reads TGTGCCAGCAGCAACCGGGACAGGGTCAATCAGCCCCAGCATTTT. The V and J genes are TRBV4-2 and TRBJ1-5, with TRBD1 identical over 9 bases. There are 15 residues in the CDR3. V shed 5 bases and J 3 bases; nucleotides not matched to a gene: 5. Germline V gene sequence: CDR1 LGHNA, CDR2 YNFKEQ.

This clonotype was recorded only once. The chain links TRBV15 to TRBJ2-3; D possibly uses TRBD1 or TRBD2 (5 bases each). The V gene lost 0 bases and the J gene lost 1 base, with 14 bases spanning the gap. The CDR3 totals 17 residues. Germline V CDR1 and CDR2: LNHNV, YYDKDF (reference sequence). The CDR3 reads CATSRDTLSGRTDTQYF. The CDR3 coding sequence is TGTGCCACCAGCAGAGATACCCTATCGGGACGCACAGATACGCAGTATTTT.

A few counts support this clonotype. V is TRBV20-1 and J is TRBJ2-1; D may be TRBD1 or TRBD2 (5 bases each). Germline loops: CDR1 DFQATT, CDR2 SNEGSKA (reference sequence). V lost 4 bases, J lost 1 base, and 17 bases lay in between. The CDR3 is made up of 16 amino acids. The CDR3 sequence: CSANGAAGPSYNEQFF. CDR3 DNA: TGCAGTGCTAATGGAGCGGCAGGGCCATCCTACAATGAGCAGTTCTTC.

The V call is TRBV7-9, the J call TRBJ2-2; D may be TRBD1 or TRBD2 (5 bases each). The CDR3 is 14 amino acids. Deletions cut 6 bases from V and 7 bases from J, with 15 bases between. Germline V lookup: CDR1 SEHNR, CDR2 FQNEAQ (reference sequence). This chain's CDR3 is CASRPMGVDGELFF. CDR3 sequence (DNA): TGTGCCAGCAGGCCCATGGGGGTAGACGGGGAGCTGTTTTTT.

There are a few counts of this clonotype. The chain recombines TRBV12-3 or TRBV12-4 with TRBJ1-2; D not certain. The CDR3 has 12 residues. V shed 5 bases and J shed 8 bases, with 12 bases lying between them. The CDR3: CASSPGMGGYTF. CDR3 nucleotides: TGTGCCAGCAGTCCCGGGATGGGGGGCTACACCTTC.

This clonotype showed up just once. The rearrangement joins TRBV6-5 to TRBJ2-1, with 9 bases identical to TRBD2. V shed 5 bases and J 13 bases; nucleotides not matched to a gene: 12. The germline V gene has CDR1 MNHEY and CDR2 SVGAGI. The CDR3 has 14 residues. The CDR3 nucleotides are TGTGCCAGCAGTCTAGCGGGGTGGCAAGAGACCCAGTTCTTC. This codes for CASSLAGWQETQFF.

J is TRBJ2-7 and V is TRBV11-2; D uncertain. V gave up 1 base and J gave up 3 bases, with 22 bases separating them. Germline V gene sequence: CDR1 SGHAT, CDR2 FQNNGV. The CDR3 contains 18 residues. CDR3 in DNA: TGTGCCAGCAGCTTAGTCGGTTCCGTAGGCTCCCCCCACTACGAGCAGTACTTC. This encodes CASSLVGSVGSPHYEQYF.

The chain joins TRBV6-2 or TRBV6-3 to TRBJ2-3; 8 bases match TRBD2. The ends lost 2 bases at V and 1 base at J; junction bases unmatched: 5. Germline CDR1 is MNHEY and CDR2 is SVGEGT. This CDR3 region has 16 residues. CDR3 sequence: CASSYEAGGRTDTQYF. In DNA form, the CDR3 reads TGTGCCAGCAGTTACGAGGCGGGGGGCCGCACAGATACGCAGTATTTT.

The genes are TRBV9 and TRBJ2-7, with D unresolved. The CDR3 consists of 14 residues. Germline loops: CDR1 SGDLS, CDR2 YYNGEE. The V end lost 0 bases, the J end lost 0 bases, and 7 bases lay between the germline ends. In DNA, the CDR3 is TGTGCCAGCAGCGTAGACGTGAACTCCTACGAGCAGTACTTC. Translating gives CASSVDVNSYEQYF.

V is TRBV5-1 and J is TRBJ1-1; D is possibly TRBD1 (6 bases). Trimming cost V 0 bases and J 1 base, with 10 bases left between them. The CDR3 loop spans 15 amino acids. Germline CDR1 and CDR2: SGHRS and YFSETQ. The CDR3 bases are TGCGCCAGCAGCTTGGCGGGGGGCGAGAACACTGAAGCTTTCTTT. This encodes CASSLAGGENTEAFF.

The genes are TRBV5-1 and TRBJ2-1; D ambiguous. The CDR3 consists of 15 residues. Germline V gives CDR1 SGHRS, CDR2 YFSETQ. V lost 0 bases and J lost 0, with 7 bases in between. The CDR3 loop reads CASSLVQISYNEQFF. For the CDR3, the DNA is TGCGCCAGCAGCTTGGTGCAGATCTCCTACAATGAGCAGTTCTTC.

The chain has TRBV27 and TRBJ2-1; 9 bases agree with TRBD2. The CDR3 runs 18 residues. Germline-derived CDR1 and CDR2 are MNHEY and SMNVEV (reference sequence). With 2 bases clipped from V and 1 base from J, the junction kept 9 bases outside the gene matches. CDR3 sequence (DNA): TGTGCCAGCAGTTTACTTCCGGGACTAGCCGCTTCCTACAATGAGCAGTTCTTC. This sequence encodes CASSLLPGLAASYNEQFF.

The rearrangement uses TRBV20-1 and TRBJ1-6; D unclear. Germline assignment: CDR1 DFQATT and CDR2 SNEGSKA (reference sequence). The CDR3 has 16 amino acids. Trimming pared 0 bases from V and 0 bases from J, leaving 9 bases between. DNA of the CDR3: TGCAGTGCTAGAGATCCCAGGTCCTCCTATAATTCACCCCTCCACTTT. It is translated as CSARDPRSSYNSPLHF.

This rearrangement joins TRBV7-2 to TRBJ2-5; 8 bases align to TRBD2. The ends lost 2 bases at V and 1 base at J; junction bases unmatched: 3. CDR1 is SGHTA and CDR2 is FQGNSA in the germline V gene. The CDR3 sequence is 15 residues long. This chain's CDR3 is CASSLWGTSQETQYF. DNA of the CDR3: TGTGCCAGCAGCTTATGGGGGACTAGCCAAGAGACCCAGTACTTC. Drawing the rest from reference TRBV7-2 and TRBJ2-5, the complete variable domain is GAGVSQSPSNKVTEKGKDVELRCDPISGHTALYWYRQSLGQGLEFLIYFQGNSAPDKSGLPSDRFSAERTGGSVSTLTIQRTQQEDSAVYLCASSLWGTSQETQYFGPGTRLLVL.

V gene TRBV27 combines with J gene TRBJ2-5; 7 bases are a match to TRBD1. J lost 9 bases, V lost 5 bases, and 18 bases had no gene match. The CDR3 runs 16 residues. The germline gives CDR1 MNHEY, CDR2 SMNVEV (reference sequence). The CDR3 bases are TGTGCCAGCAGTCCCGATAGGGGGCAATCGGGGAGACCCCAGTACTTC. It translates to CASSPDRGQSGRPQYF.

This clonotype has a handful of counts. This chain uses TRBV2 with TRBJ2-5; D is unclear. CDR3 size: 15 residues. V was clipped by 3 bases and J by 4 bases, with 15 bases between them. Germline CDR1 SNHLY, CDR2 FYNNEI. CDR3 DNA sequence: TGTGCCAGCAGTGACCTTGGTCGGGCCGTAGAGACCCAGTACTTC. Protein sequence: CASSDLGRAVETQYF.

The rearrangement links TRBV10-3 to TRBJ2-1, with 8 nucleotides matching TRBD2. The V and J ends lost 2 bases and 6 bases, in that order; junction bases with no gene match: 3. The CDR3 has 14 amino acids. Looked up from germline, CDR1 is ENHRY and CDR2 is SYGVKD. CDR3 in DNA: TGTGCCATCAGTGAGGGACTAGCCGGCAATGAGCAGTTCTTC. Amino acids: CAISEGLAGNEQFF.

This chain links TRBV13 with TRBJ2-1; D remains unclear. The germline V and J ends were trimmed by 11 bases and 4 bases, with 18 bases remaining between them. Germline assignment: CDR1 PRHDT and CDR2 FYEKMQ (reference sequence). The CDR3 covers 14 residues. Here the CDR3 DNA reads TGTGCCTCTTGTGCTGGGGTCGGTTACAATGAGCAGTTCTTC. This encodes CASCAGVGYNEQFF.

The rearrangement links TRBV6-2 or TRBV6-3 to TRBJ1-2, with D unresolved. The germline CDR1 and CDR2 sequences are MNHEY and SVGEGT. Deletions cut 5 bases from V and 6 bases from J, with 13 bases between. CDR3 size: 13 residues. This chain's CDR3 is CASSPSGDHGYTF. The DNA for the CDR3 is TGTGCCAGCAGTCCCAGCGGCGATCATGGCTACACCTTC.

The chain has TRBV9 and TRBJ2-1, with 13 bases matching TRBD2. Germline CDR1 reads SGDLS; CDR2 reads YYNGEE. The J segment lost 8 bases and the V segment lost 4 bases, leaving 9 bases of the junction unmatched. The CDR3 spans 16 residues. For the CDR3, the DNA is TGTGCCAGCAGCAGAACCGGGACTAGCGGGAACGATGAGCAGTTCTTC. Translating gives CASSRTGTSGNDEQFF.

This chain connects TRBV2 to TRBJ2-7; possibly TRBD1 for D (6 bases). The J call may be faulty, since TRBJ2-5 better matches the DNA end. The CDR3 sequence is 13 residues long. Germline V gene sequence: CDR1 SNHLY, CDR2 FYNNEI. CDR3 sequence (DNA): TGTGCCAGCAATACAGGGATTCGAGAGACCCAGTACTTC. Its translation is CASNTGIRETQYF.

This clonotype has more than one count but fewer than ten. The rearrangement joins TRBV4-1 to TRBJ2-7; 8 nucleotides match TRBD2. The CDR3 extends over 16 amino acids. Germline assignment: CDR1 MGHRA and CDR2 YSYEKL. The J segment lost 3 bases and the V segment lost 1 base, leaving 8 bases of the junction unmatched. CDR3 nucleotides: TGCGCCAGCAGCCAAGGAGGAGGACTAGCAAACTACGAGCAGTACTTC. Translation gives CASSQGGGLANYEQYF.

The chain carries TRBV20-1 and TRBJ2-7; no clear D gene. From germline, CDR1 is DFQATT and CDR2 SNEGSKA (reference sequence). The CDR3 consists of 15 residues. Trimming left V 6 bases short and J 0 bases short, with 18 bases between. The CDR3: CSAQRPRRSSYEQYF. CDR3 nucleotide sequence: TGCAGTGCCCAGAGGCCAAGAAGGAGCTCCTACGAGCAGTACTTC.